This T cell receptor (beta chain) emerged from a study of cytomegalovirus exposure and HLA in healthy donors. 60 Vbeta and 13 Jbeta primers were used in PCR. TCRdb's table, derived via immunoSEQ multiplex PCR, lists solely in-frame clones and lacks some. The sample contains 70,000 to 95,000 clones, over 60% of which appear only once. Looked up from germline, CDR1 is SGDLS and CDR2 is YYNGEE. This CDR3 comprises 17 residues. The V and J ends lost 0 bases and 3 bases, in that order; junction bases with no gene match: 12. The clonotype comes from a male donor in good health and CMV-seronegative. Sequenced input: PBMCs. This chain connects TRBV9 to TRBJ2-7, with 7 positions matching TRBD2. This CDR3 reads CASSVVTKTSESYEQYF. In DNA, the CDR3 is TGTGCCAGCAGCGTAGTGACTAAAACTAGCGAGAGCTACGAGCAGTACTTC.